This T cell receptor beta chain was recorded in a study of T-cell reconstitution after alpha-beta-depleted transplantation in children. The authors prepared the TCRbeta library with unique molecular identifiers. TCRdb fed the PCR reads into MiXCR, producing one record per CDR3 protein. The repertoire holds about 610,000 distinct CDR3 sequences, with more than 9% as singletons. This CDR3 spans 16 amino acids. The V end lost 4 bases, the J end lost 3 bases, and 17 bases lay between the germline ends. CDR1 is SGHNT, CDR2 YYREEE, per germline (reference sequence). The chain couples TRBV5-4 to TRBJ2-1; D may be TRBD1 (5 bases). The TCR originated in a human donor who donated a stem cell graft to a child with acute myeloid leukemia. The material sequenced was PBMCs from the stem cell graft donor, taken from the stem cell graft. The CDR3 DNA sequence: TGTGCCAGCAGCCCAGACCGTCGAACAGGCTACAATGAGCAGTTCTTC. It is translated as CASSPDRRTGYNEQFF. Full variable domain (rest looked up from reference TRBV5-4 and TRBJ2-1): ETGVTQSPTHLIKTRGQQVTLRCSSQSGHNTVSWYQQALGQGPQFIFQYYREEENGRGNFPPRFSGLQFPNYSSELNVNALELDDSALYLCASSPDRRTGYNEQFFGPGTRLTVL.